The sequence of this T cell receptor (beta chain) was determined in a study of T cells in Graves' hyperthyroidism and ophthalmopathy. Authors of the study amplified TCR beta CDR3 regions from RNA transcripts. Initially, a first-round RT-PCR of the TCR CDR3 employed the HTBI primer set. Each CDR3 protein gets one entry after TCRdb re-called the multiplex PCR reads with MiXCR. The table records about 350,000 distinct CDR3 sequences, approximately 14% of them present only once. At least ten counts were recorded for this clonotype. Germline V gene data show CDR1 as MNHEY and CDR2 as SMNVEV (reference sequence). The CDR3 extends over 16 amino acids. V lost 4 bases to trimming and J lost 6 bases; unmatched junction nucleotides: 8.

The V gene is TRBV27, the J gene TRBJ2-7, with 14 bases matching TRBD2. The receptor's source is a woman in her thirties with Graves' hyperthyroidism. Sample: blood. CDR3 residues: CASSSPGLAGVSEQYF. CDR3 sequence (DNA): TGTGCCAGCAGTTCTCCGGGACTAGCGGGAGTGTCCGAGCAGTACTTC.